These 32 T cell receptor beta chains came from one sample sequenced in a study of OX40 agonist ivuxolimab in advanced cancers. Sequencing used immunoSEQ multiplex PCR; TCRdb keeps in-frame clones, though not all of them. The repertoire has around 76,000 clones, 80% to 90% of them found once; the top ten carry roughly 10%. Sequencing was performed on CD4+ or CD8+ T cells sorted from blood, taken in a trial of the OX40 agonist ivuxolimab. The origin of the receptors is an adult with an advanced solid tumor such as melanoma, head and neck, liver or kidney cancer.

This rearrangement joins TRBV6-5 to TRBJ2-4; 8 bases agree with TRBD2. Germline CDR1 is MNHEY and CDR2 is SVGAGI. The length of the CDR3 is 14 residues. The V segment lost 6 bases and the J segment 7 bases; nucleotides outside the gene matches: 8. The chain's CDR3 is CASSPGLDQNIQYF. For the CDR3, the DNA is TGTGCCAGCAGCCCGGGACTAGACCAGAACATTCAGTACTTC.

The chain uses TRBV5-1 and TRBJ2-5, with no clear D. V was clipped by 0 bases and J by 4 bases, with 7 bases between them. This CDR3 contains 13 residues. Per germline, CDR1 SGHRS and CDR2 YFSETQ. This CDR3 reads CASSLDRVETQYF. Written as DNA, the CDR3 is TGCGCCAGCAGCTTGGATAGGGTAGAGACCCAGTACTTC.

This CDR3 is CASSVFTSEDTQYF. For the CDR3, the DNA is TGTGCCAGCAGTGTATTTACCTCCGAAGATACGCAGTATTTT. The rearrangement joins TRBV2 to TRBJ2-3; D remains unclear. CDR1 is SNHLY and CDR2 is FYNNEI in the germline V gene. CDR3 size: 14 residues. V lost 4 bases and J 5 bases, leaving 13 bases between the germline ends.

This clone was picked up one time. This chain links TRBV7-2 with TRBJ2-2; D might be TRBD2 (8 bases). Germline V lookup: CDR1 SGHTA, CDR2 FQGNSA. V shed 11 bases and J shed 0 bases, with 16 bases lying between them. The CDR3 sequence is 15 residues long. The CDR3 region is CAEGAGGANTGELFF. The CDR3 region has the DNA TGTGCCGAGGGGGCGGGGGGTGCGAACACCGGGGAGCTGTTTTTT.

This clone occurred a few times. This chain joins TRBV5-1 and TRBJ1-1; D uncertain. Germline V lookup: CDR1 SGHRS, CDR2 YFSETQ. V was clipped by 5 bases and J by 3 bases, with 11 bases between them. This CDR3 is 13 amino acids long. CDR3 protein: CASSQVGDTEAFF. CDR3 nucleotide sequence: TGCGCCAGCAGTCAGGTCGGGGACACTGAAGCTTTCTTT.

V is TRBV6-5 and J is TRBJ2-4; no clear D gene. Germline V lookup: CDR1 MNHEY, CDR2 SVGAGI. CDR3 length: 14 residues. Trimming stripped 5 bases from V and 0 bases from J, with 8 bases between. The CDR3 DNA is TGTGCCAGCAGTGATATCCGAGCCAAAAACATTCAGTACTTC. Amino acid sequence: CASSDIRAKNIQYF.

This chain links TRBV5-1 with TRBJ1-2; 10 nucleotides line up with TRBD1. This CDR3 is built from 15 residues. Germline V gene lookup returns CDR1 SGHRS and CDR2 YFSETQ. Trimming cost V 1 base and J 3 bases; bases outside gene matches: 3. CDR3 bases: TGCGCCAGCAGCTTGTGGGGACAGGGGTACTATGGCTACACCTTC. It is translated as CASSLWGQGYYGYTF.

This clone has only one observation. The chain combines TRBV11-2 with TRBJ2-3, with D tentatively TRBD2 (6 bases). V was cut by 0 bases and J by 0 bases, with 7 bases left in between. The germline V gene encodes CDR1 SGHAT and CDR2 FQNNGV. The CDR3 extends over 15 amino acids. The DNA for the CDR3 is TGTGCCAGCAGCTTAGAGGGGGGTAGCACAGATACGCAGTATTTT. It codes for CASSLEGGSTDTQYF.

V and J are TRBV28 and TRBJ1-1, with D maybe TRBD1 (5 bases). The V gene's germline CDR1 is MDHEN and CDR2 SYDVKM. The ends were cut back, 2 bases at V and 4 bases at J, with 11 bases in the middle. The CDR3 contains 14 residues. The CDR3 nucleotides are TGTGCCAGCAGTTTACGTCCTCAGGGCACTGAAGCTTTCTTT. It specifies CASSLRPQGTEAFF.

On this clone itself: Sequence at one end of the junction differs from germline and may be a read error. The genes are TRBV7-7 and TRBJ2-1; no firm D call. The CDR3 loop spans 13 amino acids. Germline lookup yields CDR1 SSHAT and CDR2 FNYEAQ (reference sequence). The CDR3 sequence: CASSLSPSDEQFF. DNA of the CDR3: TGTGCTAGCAGCTTATCCCCTTCGGATGAGCAGTTCTTC.

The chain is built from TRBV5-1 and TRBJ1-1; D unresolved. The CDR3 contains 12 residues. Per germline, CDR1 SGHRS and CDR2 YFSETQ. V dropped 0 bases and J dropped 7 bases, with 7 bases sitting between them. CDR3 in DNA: TGCGCCAGCAGCTTGGAAAGGAATGAAGCTTTCTTT. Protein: CASSLERNEAFF.

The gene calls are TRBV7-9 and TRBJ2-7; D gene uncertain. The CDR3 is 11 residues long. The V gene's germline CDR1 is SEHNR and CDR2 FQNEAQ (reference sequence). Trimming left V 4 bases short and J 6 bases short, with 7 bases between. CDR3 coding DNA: TGTGCCAGCAGCTCCGCAGGCGAGCAGTACTTC. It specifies CASSSAGEQYF.

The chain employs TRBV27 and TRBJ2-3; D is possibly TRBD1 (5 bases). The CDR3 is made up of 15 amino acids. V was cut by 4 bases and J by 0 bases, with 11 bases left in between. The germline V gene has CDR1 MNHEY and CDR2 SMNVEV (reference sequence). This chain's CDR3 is CASSSPRESTDTQYF. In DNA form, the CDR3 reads TGTGCCAGCAGTTCCCCCAGGGAAAGCACAGATACGCAGTATTTT.

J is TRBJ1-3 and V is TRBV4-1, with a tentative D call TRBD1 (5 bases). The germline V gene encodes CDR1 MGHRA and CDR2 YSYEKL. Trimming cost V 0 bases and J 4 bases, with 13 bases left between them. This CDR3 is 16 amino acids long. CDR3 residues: CASSQDKAGIGNTIYF. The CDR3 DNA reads TGCGCCAGCAGCCAAGATAAGGCAGGGATCGGAAACACCATATATTTT.

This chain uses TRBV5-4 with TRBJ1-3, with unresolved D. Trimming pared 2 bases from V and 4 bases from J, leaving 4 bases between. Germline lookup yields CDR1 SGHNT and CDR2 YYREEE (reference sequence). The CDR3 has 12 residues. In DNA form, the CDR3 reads TGTGCCAGCAGCTTCGGCGGAAACACCATATATTTT. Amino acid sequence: CASSFGGNTIYF.

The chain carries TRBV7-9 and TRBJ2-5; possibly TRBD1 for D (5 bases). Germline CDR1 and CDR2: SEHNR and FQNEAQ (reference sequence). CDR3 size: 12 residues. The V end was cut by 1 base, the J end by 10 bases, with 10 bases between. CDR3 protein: CASSLDHQGQYF. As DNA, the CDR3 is TGTGCCAGCAGCTTAGATCACCAGGGCCAGTACTTC.

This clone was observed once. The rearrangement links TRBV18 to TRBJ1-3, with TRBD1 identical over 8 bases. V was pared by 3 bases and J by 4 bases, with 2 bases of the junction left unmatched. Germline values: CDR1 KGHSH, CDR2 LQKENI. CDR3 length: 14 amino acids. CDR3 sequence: CASSPTGEGNTIYF. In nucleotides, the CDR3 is TGTGCCAGCTCACCGACAGGGGAAGGAAACACCATATATTTT.

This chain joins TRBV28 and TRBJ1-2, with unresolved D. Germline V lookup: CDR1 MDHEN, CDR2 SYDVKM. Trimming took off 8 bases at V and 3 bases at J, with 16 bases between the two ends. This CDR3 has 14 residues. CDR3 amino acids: CASGGWGVDYGYTF. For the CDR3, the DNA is TGTGCCAGCGGTGGTTGGGGAGTAGACTATGGCTACACCTTC.

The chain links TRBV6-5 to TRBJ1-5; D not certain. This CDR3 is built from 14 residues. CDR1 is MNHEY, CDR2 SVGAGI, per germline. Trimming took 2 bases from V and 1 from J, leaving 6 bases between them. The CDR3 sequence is CASSYGLSNQPQHF. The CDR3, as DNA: TGTGCCAGCAGTTACGGGTTAAGCAATCAGCCCCAGCATTTT.

The CDR3: CASYPRQGLGNQPQHF. CDR3 bases: TGTGCCAGTTACCCCAGACAGGGCCTGGGCAATCAGCCCCAGCATTTT. This chain uses TRBV19 with TRBJ1-5, with 7 bases matching TRBD1. The CDR3 sequence is 16 residues long. Germline V gives CDR1 LNHDA, CDR2 SQIVND (reference sequence). J lost 2 bases, V lost 8 bases, and 12 bases had no gene match.

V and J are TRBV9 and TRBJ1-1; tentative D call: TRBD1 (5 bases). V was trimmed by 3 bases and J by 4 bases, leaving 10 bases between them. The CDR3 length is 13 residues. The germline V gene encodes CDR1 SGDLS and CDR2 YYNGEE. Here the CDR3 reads CASSEGWSTEAFF. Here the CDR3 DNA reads TGTGCCAGCAGCGAGGGGTGGAGCACTGAAGCTTTCTTT.

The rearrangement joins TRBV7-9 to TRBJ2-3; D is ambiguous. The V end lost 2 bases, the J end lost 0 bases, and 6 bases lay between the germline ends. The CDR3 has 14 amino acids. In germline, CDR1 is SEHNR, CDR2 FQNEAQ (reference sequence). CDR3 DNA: TGTGCCAGCAGCTTATTCGGTAGCACAGATACGCAGTATTTT. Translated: CASSLFGSTDTQYF.

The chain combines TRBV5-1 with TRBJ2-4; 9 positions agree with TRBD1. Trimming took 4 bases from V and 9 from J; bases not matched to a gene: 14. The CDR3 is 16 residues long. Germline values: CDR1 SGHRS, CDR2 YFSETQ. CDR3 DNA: TGCGCCAGCAGCACGTACACAGGGGGCGAAGGAGGCATTCAGTACTTC. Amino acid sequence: CASSTYTGGEGGIQYF.

The CDR3 bases are TGTGCCAGCAGTTACTCAGGGACCGATCAATACGAGCAGTACTTC. Its translation: CASSYSGTDQYEQYF. This chain uses TRBV6-6 with TRBJ2-7; the D gene could be TRBD1 or TRBD2 (5 bases each). The V end lost 0 bases, the J end lost 4 bases, and 13 bases lay between the germline ends. Germline CDR1 is MNHNY and CDR2 is SVGAGI (reference sequence). This CDR3 comprises 15 residues.

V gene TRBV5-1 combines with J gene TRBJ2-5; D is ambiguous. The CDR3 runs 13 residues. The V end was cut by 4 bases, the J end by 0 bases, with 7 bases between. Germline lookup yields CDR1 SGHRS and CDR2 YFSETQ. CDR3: CASSRDHQETQYF. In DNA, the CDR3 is TGCGCCAGCAGCCGCGACCACCAAGAGACCCAGTACTTC.

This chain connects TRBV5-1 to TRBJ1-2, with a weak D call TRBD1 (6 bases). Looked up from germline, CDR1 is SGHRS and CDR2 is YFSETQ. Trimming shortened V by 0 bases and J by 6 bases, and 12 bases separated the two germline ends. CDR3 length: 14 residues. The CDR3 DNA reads TGCGCCAGCAGCTTGGAAGTGACAGGAAATGGCTACACCTTC. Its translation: CASSLEVTGNGYTF. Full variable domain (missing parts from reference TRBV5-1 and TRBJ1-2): KAGVTQTPRYLIKTRGQQVTLSCSPISGHRSVSWYQQTPGQGLQFLFEYFSETQRNKGNFPGRFSGRQFSNSRSEMNVSTLELGDSALYLCASSLEVTGNGYTFGSGTRLTVV.

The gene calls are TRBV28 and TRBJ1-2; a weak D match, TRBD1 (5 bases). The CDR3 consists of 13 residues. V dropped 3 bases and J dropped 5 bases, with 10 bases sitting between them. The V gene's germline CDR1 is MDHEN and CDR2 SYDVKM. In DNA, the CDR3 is TGTGCCAGCAGTTTCGGGGGGGGTTATGGCTACACCTTC. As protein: CASSFGGGYGYTF.

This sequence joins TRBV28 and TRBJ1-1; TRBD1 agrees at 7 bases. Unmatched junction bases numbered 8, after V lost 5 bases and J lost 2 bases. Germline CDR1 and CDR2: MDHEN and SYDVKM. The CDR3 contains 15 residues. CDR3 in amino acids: CASSPLGQSNTEAFF. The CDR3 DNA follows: TGTGCCAGCAGTCCCTTGGGACAGAGCAACACTGAAGCTTTCTTT.

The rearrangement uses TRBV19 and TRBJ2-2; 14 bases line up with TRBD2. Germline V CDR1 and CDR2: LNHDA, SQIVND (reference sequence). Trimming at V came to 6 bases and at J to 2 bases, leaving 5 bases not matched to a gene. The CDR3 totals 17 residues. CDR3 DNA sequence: TGTGCCAGTAGGAGGACTAGCGGGGGGCAAAACACCGGGGAGCTGTTTTTT. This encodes CASRRTSGGQNTGELFF.

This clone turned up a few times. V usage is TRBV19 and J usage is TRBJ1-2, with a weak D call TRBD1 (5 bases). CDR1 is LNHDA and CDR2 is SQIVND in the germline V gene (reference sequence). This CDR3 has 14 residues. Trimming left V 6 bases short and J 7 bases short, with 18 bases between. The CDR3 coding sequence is TGTGCCAGTAGCAAAGATCCAGGGTTGCGTGGCTACACCTTC. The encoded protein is CASSKDPGLRGYTF.

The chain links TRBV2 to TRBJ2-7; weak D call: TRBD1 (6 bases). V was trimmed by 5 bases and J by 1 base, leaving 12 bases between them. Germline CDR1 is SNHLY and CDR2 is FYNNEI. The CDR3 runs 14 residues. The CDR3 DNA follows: TGTGCCAGCAGTACCCAGGGGTCATCCTACGAGCAGTACTTC. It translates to CASSTQGSSYEQYF.

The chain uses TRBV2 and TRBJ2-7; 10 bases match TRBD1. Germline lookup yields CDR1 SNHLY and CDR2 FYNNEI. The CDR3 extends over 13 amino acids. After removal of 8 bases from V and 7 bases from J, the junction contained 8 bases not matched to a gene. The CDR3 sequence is CASGRDRGLEQYF. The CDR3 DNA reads TGTGCCAGCGGCCGGGACAGGGGATTAGAGCAGTACTTC.